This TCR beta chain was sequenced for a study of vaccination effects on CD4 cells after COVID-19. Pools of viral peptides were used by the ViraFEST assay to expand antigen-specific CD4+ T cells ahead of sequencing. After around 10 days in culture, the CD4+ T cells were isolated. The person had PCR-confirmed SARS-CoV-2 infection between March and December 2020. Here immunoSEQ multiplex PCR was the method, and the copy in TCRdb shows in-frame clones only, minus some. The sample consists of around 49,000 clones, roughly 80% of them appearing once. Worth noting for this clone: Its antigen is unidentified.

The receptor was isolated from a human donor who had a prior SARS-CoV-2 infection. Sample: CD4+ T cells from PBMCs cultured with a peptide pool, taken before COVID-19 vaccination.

The CDR3 protein is CASRDTGELFF. CDR3 sequence (DNA): TGTGCCTCAAGGGACACCGGGGAGCTGTTTTTT. This chain connects TRBV10-3 to TRBJ2-2; D is undetermined. Germline V lookup: CDR1 ENHRY, CDR2 SYGVKD. The length of the CDR3 is 11 residues. With 11 bases removed from V and 3 bases from J, the gap between germline ends came to 7 bases.